This entry concerns a single T cell receptor beta chain. The sample belongs to a study of T cell changes during pregnancy in multiple sclerosis. The CDR3 loop spans 14 amino acids. V shed 2 bases and J shed 3 bases, with 10 bases lying between them. Germline CDR1 SEHNR, CDR2 FQNEAQ (reference sequence). Measured with immunoSEQ multiplex PCR; TCRdb has only the in-frame clones, and not every one. The profile shows about 59,000 clones, about 94% of them singletons. The sequence came from a female donor with multiple sclerosis, enrolled in a pregnancy study. The input for sequencing was CD4+ T cells from peripheral blood mononuclear cells, taken before pregnancy. This chain uses TRBV7-9 with TRBJ1-1; D perhaps matches TRBD1 (5 bases). CDR3 bases: TGTGCCAGCAGCTTATTGGAGGGGTACACTGAAGCTTTCTTT. Translated, it gives CASSLLEGYTEAFF.